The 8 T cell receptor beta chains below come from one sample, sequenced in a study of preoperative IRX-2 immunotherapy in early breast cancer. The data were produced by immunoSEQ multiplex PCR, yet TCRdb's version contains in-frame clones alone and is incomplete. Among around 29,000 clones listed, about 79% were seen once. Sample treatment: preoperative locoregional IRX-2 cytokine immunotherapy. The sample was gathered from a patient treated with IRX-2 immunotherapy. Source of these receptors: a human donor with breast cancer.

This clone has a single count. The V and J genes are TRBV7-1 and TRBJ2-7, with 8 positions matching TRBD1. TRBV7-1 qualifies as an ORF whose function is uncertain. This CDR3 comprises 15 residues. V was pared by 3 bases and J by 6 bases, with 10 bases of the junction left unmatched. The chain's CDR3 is CASSSADLGQGEQYF. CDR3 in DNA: TGTGCCAGCAGCTCCGCCGACCTCGGACAGGGCGAGCAGTACTTC.

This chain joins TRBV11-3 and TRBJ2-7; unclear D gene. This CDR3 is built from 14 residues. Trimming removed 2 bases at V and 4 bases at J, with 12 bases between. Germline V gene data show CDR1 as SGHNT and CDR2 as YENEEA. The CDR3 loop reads CASSLYSAPYEQYF. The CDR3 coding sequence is TGTGCCAGCAGCTTATATTCAGCGCCTTACGAGCAGTACTTC. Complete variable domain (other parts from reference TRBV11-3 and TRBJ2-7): EAGVVQSPRYKIIEKKQPVAFWCNPISGHNTLYWYLQNLGQGPELLIRYENEEAVDDSQLPKDRFSAERLKGVDSTLKIQPAELGDSAVYLCASSLYSAPYEQYFGPGTRLTVT.

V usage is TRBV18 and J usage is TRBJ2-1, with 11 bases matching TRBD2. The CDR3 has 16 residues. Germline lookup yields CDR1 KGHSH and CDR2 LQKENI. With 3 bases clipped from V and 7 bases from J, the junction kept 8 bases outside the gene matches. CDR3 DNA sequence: TGTGCCAGCTCACCGGTTAGCGGGGGGGCTGGAAATGAGCAGTTCTTC. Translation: CASSPVSGGAGNEQFF.

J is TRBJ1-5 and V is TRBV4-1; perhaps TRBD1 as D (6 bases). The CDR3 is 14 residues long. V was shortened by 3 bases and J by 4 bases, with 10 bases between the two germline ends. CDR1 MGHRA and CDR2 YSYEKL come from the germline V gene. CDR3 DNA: TGCGCCAGCAGCCACGGACAGATAAATCAGCCCCAGCATTTT. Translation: CASSHGQINQPQHF.

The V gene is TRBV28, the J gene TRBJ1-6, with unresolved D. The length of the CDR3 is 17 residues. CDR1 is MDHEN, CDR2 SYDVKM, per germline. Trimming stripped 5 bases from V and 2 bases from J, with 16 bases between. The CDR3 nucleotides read TGTGCCAGCAGTACGCTACCCGGTCCGACCTATAATTCACCCCTCCACTTT. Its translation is CASSTLPGPTYNSPLHF.

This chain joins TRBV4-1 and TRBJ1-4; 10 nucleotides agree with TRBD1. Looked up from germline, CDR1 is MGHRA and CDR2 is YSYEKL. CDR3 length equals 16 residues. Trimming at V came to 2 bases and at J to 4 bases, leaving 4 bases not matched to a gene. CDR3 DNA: TGCGCCAGCAGCCAAATGACAGGGGGCTTTAATGAAAAACTGTTTTTT. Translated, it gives CASSQMTGGFNEKLFF.

The CDR3 coding sequence is TGCAGCGTTGAAGGGGAGCCCGGTAACTATGGCTACACCTTC. Translation: CSVEGEPGNYGYTF. V and J are TRBV29-1 and TRBJ1-2; D is ambiguous. Trimming shortened V by 1 base and J by 1 base, and 10 bases separated the two germline ends. Germline V gives CDR1 SQVTM, CDR2 ANQGSEA. The CDR3 runs to 14 residues.

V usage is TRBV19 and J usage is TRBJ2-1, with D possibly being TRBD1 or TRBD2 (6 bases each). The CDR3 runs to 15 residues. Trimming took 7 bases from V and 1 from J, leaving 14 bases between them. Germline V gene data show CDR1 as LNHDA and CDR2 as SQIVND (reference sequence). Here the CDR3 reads CASTVGGASYNEQFF. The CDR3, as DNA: TGTGCCAGTACCGTGGGGGGCGCGTCCTACAATGAGCAGTTCTTC.